A single sample gave rise to the 9 T cell receptor beta chains below, sequenced in a study of T cell responses to AZD1222 COVID-19 vaccine. Clones were sequenced by immunoSEQ multiplex PCR, and TCRdb holds only the in-frame ones, with some missing. Among 140,000 to 150,000 clones, approximately 89% were seen once, and the ten largest hold around 1.7%. The material was peripheral blood, obtained 28 days after the second AZD1222 dose. Receptors originate from an adult who received the AZD1222 COVID-19 vaccine.

The chain uses TRBV29-1 and TRBJ2-7; no clear D. The CDR3 spans 16 residues. V lost 2 bases and J lost 3, with 20 bases in between. Germline V gene sequence: CDR1 SQVTM, CDR2 ANQGSEA. DNA for the CDR3: TGCAGCGTTGAAATTTTGTCAGGATTTGGAATCTACGAGCAGTACTTC. Protein sequence: CSVEILSGFGIYEQYF.

The chain employs TRBV19 and TRBJ1-1; TRBD1 matches 10 bases. Trimming cost V 10 bases and J 3 bases; bases outside gene matches: 17. CDR1 LNHDA and CDR2 SQIVND come from the germline V gene (reference sequence). The CDR3 spans 17 residues. CDR3 bases: TGTGCCACAACCCTCGGGACAGGGGCGGTGCGGTACACTGAAGCTTTCTTT. It specifies CATTLGTGAVRYTEAFF.

With respect to this clone: This sample includes further DNA sequences coding for the same CDR3. The J gene is TRBJ2-1, the V gene TRBV12-3 or TRBV12-4; D is ambiguous. The CDR3 runs 13 residues. With 2 bases removed from V and 4 bases from J, the gap between germline ends came to 6 bases. Written as DNA, the CDR3 is TGTGCCAGCAGTTTAAGTAGGTACAATGAGCAGTTCTTC. Protein: CASSLSRYNEQFF.

V gene TRBV19 combines with J gene TRBJ2-3, with 8 bases aligning to TRBD2. There are 14 residues in the CDR3. Trimming cost V 9 bases and J 8 bases; bases outside gene matches: 13. In germline, CDR1 is LNHDA, CDR2 SQIVND (reference sequence). The CDR3 spells CASQPGLGGRTQYF. CDR3 sequence (DNA): TGTGCCAGCCAGCCGGGACTAGGGGGACGTACGCAGTATTTT.

This chain connects TRBV12-5 to TRBJ1-5; possible D gene TRBD1, 5 bases. V lost 7 bases, J lost 4 bases, and 17 bases lay in between. This CDR3 spans 15 amino acids. CDR1 and CDR2 from the germline V gene are LGHNT and FRNRAP. CDR3 coding DNA: TGTGCTAGTGCGTATGGAGGGGATTGGAATCAGCCCCAGCATTTT. Residues: CASAYGGDWNQPQHF.

The chain combines TRBV5-1 with TRBJ2-5; TRBD2 aligns across 9 bases. Germline V gene data show CDR1 as SGHRS and CDR2 as YFSETQ. V dropped 0 bases and J dropped 3; count of bases not matched to a gene: 12. The CDR3 is made up of 18 amino acids. CDR3 nucleotides: TGCGCCAGCAGCTTGGTATGGTCTAGCGGGAAGCTGGAAGAGACCCAGTACTTC. Amino acid sequence: CASSLVWSSGKLEETQYF.

This chain uses TRBV4-3 with TRBJ2-1; 10 positions match TRBD2. Unmatched junction bases numbered 17, after V lost 4 bases and J lost 5 bases. Germline-derived CDR1 and CDR2 are LGHNA and YSLEER. This CDR3 spans 19 amino acids. In DNA form, the CDR3 reads TGCGCCAGCAGCCCGGAGGAGGTGGCTAGCGGGAGTTCCCACAATGAGCAGTTCTTC. Residues: CASSPEEVASGSSHNEQFF.

V gene TRBV4-2 combines with J gene TRBJ2-7; D gene uncertain. CDR1 is LGHNA, CDR2 YNFKEQ, per germline. Trimming took off 4 bases at V and 5 bases at J, with 9 bases between the two ends. The CDR3 has 12 amino acids. DNA of the CDR3: TGTGCCAGCAGCCCCCAAAATAACGAGCAGTACTTC. It specifies CASSPQNNEQYF.

The chain carries TRBV12-3 or TRBV12-4 and TRBJ2-1; 10 bases match TRBD1. With 9 bases clipped from V and 5 bases from J, the junction kept 4 bases outside the gene matches. This CDR3 has 13 residues. The CDR3 spells CASGQGGNNEQFF. The CDR3 DNA reads as TGTGCCAGTGGACAGGGGGGTAACAATGAGCAGTTCTTC.